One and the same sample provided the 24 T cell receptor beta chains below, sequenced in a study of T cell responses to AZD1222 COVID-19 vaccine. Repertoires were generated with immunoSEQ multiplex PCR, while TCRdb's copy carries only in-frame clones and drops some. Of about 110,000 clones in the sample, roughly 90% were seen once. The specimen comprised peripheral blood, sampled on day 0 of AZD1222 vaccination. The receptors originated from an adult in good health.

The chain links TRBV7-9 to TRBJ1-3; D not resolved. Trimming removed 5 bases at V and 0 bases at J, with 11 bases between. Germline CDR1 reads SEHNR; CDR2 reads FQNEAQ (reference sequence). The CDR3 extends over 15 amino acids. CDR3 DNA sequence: TGTGCCAGCAGCCCGGCAGGTAGCTCTGGAAACACCATATATTTT. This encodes CASSPAGSSGNTIYF.

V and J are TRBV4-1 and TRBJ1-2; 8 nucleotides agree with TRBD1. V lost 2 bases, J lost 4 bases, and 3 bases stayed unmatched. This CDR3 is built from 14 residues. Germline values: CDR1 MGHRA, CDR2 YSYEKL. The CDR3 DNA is TGCGCCAGCAGCCAACAGGGGGCAGGCTATGGCTACACCTTC. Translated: CASSQQGAGYGYTF.

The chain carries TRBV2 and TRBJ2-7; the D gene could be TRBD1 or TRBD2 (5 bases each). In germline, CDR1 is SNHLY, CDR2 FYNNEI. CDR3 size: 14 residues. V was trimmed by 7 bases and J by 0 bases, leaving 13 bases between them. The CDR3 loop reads CASNWAGTSYEQYF. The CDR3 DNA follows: TGTGCCAGCAATTGGGCAGGGACCTCCTACGAGCAGTACTTC. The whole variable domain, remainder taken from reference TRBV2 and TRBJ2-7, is EPEVTQTPSHQVTQMGQEVILRCVPISNHLYFYWYRQILGQKVEFLVSFYNNEISEKSEIFDDQFSVERPDGSNFTLKIRSTKLEDSAMYFCASNWAGTSYEQYFGPGTRLTVT.

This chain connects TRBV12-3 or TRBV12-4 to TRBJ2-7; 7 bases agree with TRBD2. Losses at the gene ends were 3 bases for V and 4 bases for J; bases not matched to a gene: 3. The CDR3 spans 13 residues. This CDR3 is CASSLGGEYEQYF. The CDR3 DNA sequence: TGTGCCAGCAGTTTGGGAGGGGAATACGAGCAGTACTTC.

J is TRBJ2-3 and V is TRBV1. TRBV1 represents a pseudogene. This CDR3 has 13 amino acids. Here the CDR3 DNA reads TGCACCAGCAGCCAAGATCTGGGAGATACGCAGTATTTT. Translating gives CTSSQDLGDTQYF.

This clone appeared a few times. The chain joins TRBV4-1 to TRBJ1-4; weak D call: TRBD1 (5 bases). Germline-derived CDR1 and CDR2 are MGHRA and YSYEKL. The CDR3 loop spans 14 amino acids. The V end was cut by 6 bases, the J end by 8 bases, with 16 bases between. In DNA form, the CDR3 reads TGCGCCAGCAGTCTTGGGGCGGGTAGGGAAAAACTGTTTTTT. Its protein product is CASSLGAGREKLFF.

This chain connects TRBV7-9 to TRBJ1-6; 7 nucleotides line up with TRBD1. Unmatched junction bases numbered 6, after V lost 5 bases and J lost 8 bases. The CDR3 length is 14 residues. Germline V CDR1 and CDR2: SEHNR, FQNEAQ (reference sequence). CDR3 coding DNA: TGTGCCAGCAGCCCACAGGGGAAGGATTCACCCCTCCACTTT. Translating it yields CASSPQGKDSPLHF.

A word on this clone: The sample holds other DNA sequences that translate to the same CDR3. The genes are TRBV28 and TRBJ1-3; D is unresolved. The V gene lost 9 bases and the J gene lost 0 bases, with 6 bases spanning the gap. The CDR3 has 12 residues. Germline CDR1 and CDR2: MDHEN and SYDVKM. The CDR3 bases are TGTGCCAGTAGAGTCTCTGGAAACACCATATATTTT. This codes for CASRVSGNTIYF. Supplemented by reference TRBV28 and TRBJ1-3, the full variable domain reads DVKVTQSSRYLVKRTGEKVFLECVQDMDHENMFWYRQDPGLGLRLIYFSYDVKMKEKGDIPEGYSVSREKKERFSLILESASTNQTSMYLCASRVSGNTIYFGEGSWLTVV.

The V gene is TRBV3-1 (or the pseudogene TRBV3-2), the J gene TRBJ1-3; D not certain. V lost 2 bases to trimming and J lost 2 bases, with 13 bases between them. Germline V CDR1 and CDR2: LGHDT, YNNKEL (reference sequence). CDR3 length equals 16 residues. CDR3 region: CASSQRGRLTGNTIYF. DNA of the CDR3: TGTGCCAGCAGCCAACGGGGAAGGCTGACTGGAAACACCATATATTTT.

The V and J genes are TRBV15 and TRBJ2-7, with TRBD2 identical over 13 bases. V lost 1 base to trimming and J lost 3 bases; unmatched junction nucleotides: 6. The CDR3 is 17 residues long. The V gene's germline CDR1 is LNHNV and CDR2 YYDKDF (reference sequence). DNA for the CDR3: TGTGCCACCAGCAGAGGTGCAGGACTAGCGGGGGACTACGAGCAGTACTTC. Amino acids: CATSRGAGLAGDYEQYF.

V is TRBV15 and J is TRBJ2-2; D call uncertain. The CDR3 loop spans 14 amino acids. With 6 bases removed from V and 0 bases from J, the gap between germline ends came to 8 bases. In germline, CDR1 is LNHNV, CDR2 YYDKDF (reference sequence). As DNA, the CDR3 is TGTGCCACCAGTCGCATCGCGAACACCGGGGAGCTGTTTTTT. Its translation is CATSRIANTGELFF.

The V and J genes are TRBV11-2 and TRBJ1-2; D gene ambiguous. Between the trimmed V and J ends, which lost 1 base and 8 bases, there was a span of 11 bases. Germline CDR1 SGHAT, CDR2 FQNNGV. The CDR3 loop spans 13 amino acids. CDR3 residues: CASSLGRSSGYTF. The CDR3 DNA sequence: TGTGCCAGCAGCTTAGGCAGGTCGTCGGGCTACACCTTC.

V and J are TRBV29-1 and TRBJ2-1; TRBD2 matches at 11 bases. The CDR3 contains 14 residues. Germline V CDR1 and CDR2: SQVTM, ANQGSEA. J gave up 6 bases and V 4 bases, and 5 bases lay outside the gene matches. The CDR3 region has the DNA TGCAGCGTTGGGGCACTAGCGGGAGTCAATGAGCAGTTCTTC. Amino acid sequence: CSVGALAGVNEQFF.

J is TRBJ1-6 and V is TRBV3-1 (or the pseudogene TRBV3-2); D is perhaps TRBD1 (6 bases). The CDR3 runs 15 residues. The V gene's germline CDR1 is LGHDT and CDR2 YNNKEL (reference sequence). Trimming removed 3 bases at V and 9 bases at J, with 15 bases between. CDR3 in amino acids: CASSHRGKAGSPLHF. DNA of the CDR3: TGTGCCAGCAGCCACAGGGGAAAAGCCGGTTCACCCCTCCACTTT.

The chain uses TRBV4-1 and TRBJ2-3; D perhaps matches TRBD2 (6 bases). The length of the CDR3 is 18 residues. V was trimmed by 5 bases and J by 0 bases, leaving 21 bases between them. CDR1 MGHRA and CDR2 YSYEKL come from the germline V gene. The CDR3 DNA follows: TGCGCCAGCAGCGCGTGGAGGACTAAGGGTGGAAGCACAGATACGCAGTATTTT. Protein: CASSAWRTKGGSTDTQYF.

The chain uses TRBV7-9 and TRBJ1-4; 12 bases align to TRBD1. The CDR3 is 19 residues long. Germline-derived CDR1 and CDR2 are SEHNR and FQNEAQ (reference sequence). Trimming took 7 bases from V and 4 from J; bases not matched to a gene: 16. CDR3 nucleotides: TGTGCCAGCACCACCGAGGGGACAGGGGGCCTTATTAGTAATGAAAAACTGTTTTTT. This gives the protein CASTTEGTGGLISNEKLFF.

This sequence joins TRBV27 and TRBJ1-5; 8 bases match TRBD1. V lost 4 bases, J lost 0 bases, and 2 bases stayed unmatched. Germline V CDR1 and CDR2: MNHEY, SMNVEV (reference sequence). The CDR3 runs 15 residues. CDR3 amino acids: CASSYRGNSNQPQHF. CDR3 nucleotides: TGTGCCAGCAGTTACAGGGGGAATAGCAATCAGCCCCAGCATTTT.

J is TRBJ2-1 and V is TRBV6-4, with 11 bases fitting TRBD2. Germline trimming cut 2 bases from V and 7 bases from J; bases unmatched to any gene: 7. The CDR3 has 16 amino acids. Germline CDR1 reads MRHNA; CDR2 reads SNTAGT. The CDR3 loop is CASSDVVAGGFNEQFF. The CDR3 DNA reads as TGTGCCAGCAGTGACGTCGTAGCGGGAGGGTTTAATGAGCAGTTCTTC.

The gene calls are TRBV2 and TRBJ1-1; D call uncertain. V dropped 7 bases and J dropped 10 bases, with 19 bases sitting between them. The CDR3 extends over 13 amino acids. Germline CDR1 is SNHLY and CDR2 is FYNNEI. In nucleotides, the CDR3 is TGTGCCAGCACTTCAGGCCTCGCCCTGTTAGCTTTCTTT. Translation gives CASTSGLALLAFF. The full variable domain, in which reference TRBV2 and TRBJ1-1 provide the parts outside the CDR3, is EPEVTQTPSHQVTQMGQEVILRCVPISNHLYFYWYRQILGQKVEFLVSFYNNEISEKSEIFDDQFSVERPDGSNFTLKIRSTKLEDSAMYFCASTSGLALLAFFGQGTRLTVV.

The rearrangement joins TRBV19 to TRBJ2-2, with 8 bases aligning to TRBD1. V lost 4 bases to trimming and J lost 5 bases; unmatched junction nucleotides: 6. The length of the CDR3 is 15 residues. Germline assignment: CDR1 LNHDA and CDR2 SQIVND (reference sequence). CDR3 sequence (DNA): TGTGCCAGTAGTACAGGACAGGGTGGGACCGGGGAGCTGTTTTTT. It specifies CASSTGQGGTGELFF.

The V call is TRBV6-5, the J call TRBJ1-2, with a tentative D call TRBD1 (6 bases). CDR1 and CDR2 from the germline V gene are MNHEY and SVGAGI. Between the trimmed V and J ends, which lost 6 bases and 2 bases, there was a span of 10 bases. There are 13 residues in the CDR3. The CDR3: CASSIDRNYGYTF. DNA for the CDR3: TGTGCCAGCAGCATCGACAGGAACTATGGCTACACCTTC.

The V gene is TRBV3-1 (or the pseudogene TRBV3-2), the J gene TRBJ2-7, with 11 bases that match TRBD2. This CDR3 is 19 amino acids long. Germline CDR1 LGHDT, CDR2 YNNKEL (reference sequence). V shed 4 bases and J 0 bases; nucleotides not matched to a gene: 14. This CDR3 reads CASSRASLAGVPGSYEQYF. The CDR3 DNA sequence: TGTGCCAGCAGCCGGGCCTCACTAGCGGGGGTCCCTGGCTCCTACGAGCAGTACTTC.

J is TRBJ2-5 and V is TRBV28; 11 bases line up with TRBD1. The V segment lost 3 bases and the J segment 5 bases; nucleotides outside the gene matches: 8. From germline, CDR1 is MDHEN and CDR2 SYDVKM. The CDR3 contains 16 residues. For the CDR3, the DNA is TGTGCCAGCAGTTTGCTGGACAGGGGGCGAGGGGAGACCCAGTACTTC. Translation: CASSLLDRGRGETQYF.

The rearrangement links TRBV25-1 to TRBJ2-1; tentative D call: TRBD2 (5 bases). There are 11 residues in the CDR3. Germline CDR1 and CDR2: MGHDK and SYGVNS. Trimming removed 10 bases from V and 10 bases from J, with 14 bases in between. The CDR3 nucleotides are TGTGCCACCGGGCGGGTGGGCGAGCAGTTCTTC. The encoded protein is CATGRVGEQFF.